This TCR beta chain was sequenced for a study of blood T cell repertoires in COVID-19. Sequencing was performed with immunoSEQ multiplex PCR; in TCRdb, only in-frame clones are kept and a portion is missing. The table has 69,000 or so clones, more than 80% seen once; the top ten hold about an eighth. The TCR comes from a man aged 50 to 59 with COVID-19, enrolled during active disease. The sample consisted of peripheral blood.

The CDR3 DNA follows: TGCGCCAGCAGCCAGCCTGGGACTGGGAACACAGATACGCAGTATTTT. It encodes CASSQPGTGNTDTQYF. The gene calls are TRBV4-1 and TRBJ2-3; D is possibly TRBD2 (6 bases). The germline V and J ends were trimmed by 3 bases and 2 bases, with 15 bases remaining between them. CDR3 size: 16 residues. Germline CDR1 MGHRA, CDR2 YSYEKL.